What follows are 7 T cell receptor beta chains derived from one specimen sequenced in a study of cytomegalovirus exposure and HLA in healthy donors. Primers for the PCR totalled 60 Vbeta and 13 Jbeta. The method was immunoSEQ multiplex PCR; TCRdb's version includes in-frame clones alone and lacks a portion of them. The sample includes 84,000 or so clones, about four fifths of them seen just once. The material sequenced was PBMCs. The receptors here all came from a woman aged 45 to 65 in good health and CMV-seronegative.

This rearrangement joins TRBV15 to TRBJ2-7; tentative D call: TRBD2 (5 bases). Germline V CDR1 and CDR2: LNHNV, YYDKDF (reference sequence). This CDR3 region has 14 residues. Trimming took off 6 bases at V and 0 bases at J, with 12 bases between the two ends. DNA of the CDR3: TGTGCCACCAGATCTTCGGGGTTCTCCTACGAGCAGTACTTC. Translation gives CATRSSGFSYEQYF.

The DNA of the CDR3 is TGTGCCAGCAGCCTGCTCAGTAGCGGGAGGGGTGAGCAGTTCTTC. Its protein is CASSLLSSGRGEQFF. The chain couples TRBV5-6 to TRBJ2-1, with 11 bases that match TRBD2. The CDR3 spans 15 residues. Germline values: CDR1 SGHDT, CDR2 YYEEEE. V lost 4 bases to trimming and J lost 9 bases; unmatched junction nucleotides: 9. Variable domain in full (rest from reference TRBV5-6 and TRBJ2-1): DAGVTQSPTHLIKTRGQQVTLRCSPKSGHDTVSWYQQALGQGPQFIFQYYEEEERQRGNFPDRFSGHQFPNYSSELNVNALLLGDSALYLCASSLLSSGRGEQFFGPGTRLTVL.

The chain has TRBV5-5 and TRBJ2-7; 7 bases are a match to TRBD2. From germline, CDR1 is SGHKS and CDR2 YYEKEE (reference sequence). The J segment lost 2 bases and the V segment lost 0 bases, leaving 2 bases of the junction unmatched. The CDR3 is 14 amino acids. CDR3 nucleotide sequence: TGTGCCAGCAGCTTGGACGGGGGGACCTACGAGCAGTACGTC. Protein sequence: CASSLDGGTYEQYV.

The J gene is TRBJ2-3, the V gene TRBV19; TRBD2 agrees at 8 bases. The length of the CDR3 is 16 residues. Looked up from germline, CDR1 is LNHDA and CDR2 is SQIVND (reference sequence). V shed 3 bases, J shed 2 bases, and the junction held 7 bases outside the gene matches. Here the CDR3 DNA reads TGTGCCAGTAGTATTCTACTAGCGGAGTACACAGATACGCAGTATTTT. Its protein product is CASSILLAEYTDTQYF. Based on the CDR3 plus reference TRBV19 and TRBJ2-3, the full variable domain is DGGITQSPKYLFRKEGQNVTLSCEQNLNHDAMYWYRQDPGQGLRLIYYSQIVNDFQKGDIAEGYSVSREKKESFPLTVTSAQKNPTAFYLCASSILLAEYTDTQYFGPGTRLTVL.

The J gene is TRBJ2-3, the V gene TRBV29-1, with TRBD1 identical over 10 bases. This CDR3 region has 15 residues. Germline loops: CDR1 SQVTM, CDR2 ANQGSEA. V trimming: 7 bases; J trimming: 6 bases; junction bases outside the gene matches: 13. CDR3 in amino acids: CSGHRGTGDRDTQYF. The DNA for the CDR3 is TGCAGCGGACACCGGGGGACAGGGGACAGGGATACGCAGTATTTT.

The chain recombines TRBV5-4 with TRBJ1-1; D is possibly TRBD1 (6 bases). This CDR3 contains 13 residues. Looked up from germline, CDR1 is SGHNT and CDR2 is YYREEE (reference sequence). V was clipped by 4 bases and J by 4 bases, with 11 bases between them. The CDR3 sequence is CASSLTGTTEAFF. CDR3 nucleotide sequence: TGTGCCAGCAGCCTCACAGGGACCACTGAAGCTTTCTTT.

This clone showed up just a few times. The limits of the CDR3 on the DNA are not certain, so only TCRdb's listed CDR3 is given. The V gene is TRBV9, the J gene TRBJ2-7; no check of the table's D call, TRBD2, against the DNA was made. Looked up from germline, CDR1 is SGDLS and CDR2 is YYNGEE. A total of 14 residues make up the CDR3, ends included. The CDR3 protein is CASSVATGTSEVYF.